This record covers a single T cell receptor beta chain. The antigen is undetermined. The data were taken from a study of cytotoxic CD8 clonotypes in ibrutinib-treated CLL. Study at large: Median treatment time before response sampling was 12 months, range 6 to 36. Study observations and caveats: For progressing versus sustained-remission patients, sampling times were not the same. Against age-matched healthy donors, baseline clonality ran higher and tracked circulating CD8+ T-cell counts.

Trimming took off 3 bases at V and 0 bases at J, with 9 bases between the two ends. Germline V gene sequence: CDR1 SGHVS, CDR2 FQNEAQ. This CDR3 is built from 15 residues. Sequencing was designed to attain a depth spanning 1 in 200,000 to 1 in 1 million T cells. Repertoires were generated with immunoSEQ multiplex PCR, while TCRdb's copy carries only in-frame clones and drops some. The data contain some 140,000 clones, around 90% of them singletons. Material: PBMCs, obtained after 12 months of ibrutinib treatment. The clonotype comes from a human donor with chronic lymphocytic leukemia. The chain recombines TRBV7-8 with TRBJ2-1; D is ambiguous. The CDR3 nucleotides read TGTGCCAGCAGCTTCGGGCTAGTCTCCTACAATGAGCAGTTCTTC. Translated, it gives CASSFGLVSYNEQFF.